This TCR beta chain was sequenced for a study of vaccination and CD4 T cells after COVID-19. Whole-study context: SARS-CoV-2, HCoV-NL63, HCoV-OC43 and HCoV-229E supplied the overlapping spike peptides used to stimulate cells.

This CDR3 region has 14 residues. CDR1 and CDR2 (germline): LNHDA, SQIVND (reference sequence). Trimming shortened V by 0 bases and J by 8 bases, and 13 bases separated the two germline ends. As regards this clonotype: Its antigen remains unidentified.

Treatment noted: roughly 11-day PBMC culture with coronavirus spike peptide pools or control peptides (ViraFEST assay). Study conclusions and caveats: A nonsignificant median increase from roughly 21 to 40 SARS-CoV-2-reactive clonotypes was observed.

The Oncomine TCR Beta short-read assay sequenced DNA from cultured CD4+ T cells. TCRdb re-analysed the PCR reads in MiXCR, keeping a single row per CDR3 protein. This sample yields approximately 15,000 distinct CDR3 sequences, of which around 59% are seen a single time; 4.5% to 6.5% belongs to the top ten. The receptor was derived from a human donor who had recovered from COVID-19. The V gene is TRBV19, the J gene TRBJ1-2; the D is unclear. The source material was CD4+ T cells from blood, cultured in vitro, sampled after SARS-CoV-2 vaccination. The CDR3, as DNA: TGTGCCAGTAGTATAGATCTGCGACCGGGAGGCTACACCTTC. Its translation is CASSIDLRPGGYTF.